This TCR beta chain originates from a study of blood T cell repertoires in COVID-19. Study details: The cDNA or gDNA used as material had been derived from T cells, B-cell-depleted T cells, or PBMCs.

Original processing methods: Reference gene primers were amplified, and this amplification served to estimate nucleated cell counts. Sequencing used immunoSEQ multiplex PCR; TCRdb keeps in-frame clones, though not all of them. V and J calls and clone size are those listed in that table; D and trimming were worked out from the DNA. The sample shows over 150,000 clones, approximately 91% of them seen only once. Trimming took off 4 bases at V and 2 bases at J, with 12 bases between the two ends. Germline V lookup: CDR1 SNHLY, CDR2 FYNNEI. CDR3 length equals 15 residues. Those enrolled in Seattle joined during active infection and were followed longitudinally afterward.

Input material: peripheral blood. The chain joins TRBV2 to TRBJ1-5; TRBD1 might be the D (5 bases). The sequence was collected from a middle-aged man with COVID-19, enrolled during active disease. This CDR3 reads CASSAGGVGNQPQHF. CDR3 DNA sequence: TGTGCCAGCAGTGCGGGGGGGGTGGGCAATCAGCCCCAGCATTTT.